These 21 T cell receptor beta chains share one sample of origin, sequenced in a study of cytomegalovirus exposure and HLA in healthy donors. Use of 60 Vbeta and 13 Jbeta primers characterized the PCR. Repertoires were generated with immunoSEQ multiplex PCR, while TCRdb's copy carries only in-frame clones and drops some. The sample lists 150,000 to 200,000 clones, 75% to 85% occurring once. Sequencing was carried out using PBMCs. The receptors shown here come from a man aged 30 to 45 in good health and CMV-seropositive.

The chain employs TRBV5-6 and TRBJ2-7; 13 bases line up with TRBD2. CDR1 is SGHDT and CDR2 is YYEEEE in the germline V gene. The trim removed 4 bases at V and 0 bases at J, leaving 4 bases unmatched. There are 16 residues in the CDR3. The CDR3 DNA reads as TGTGCCAGCAGCATCGGACTAGCGGGGGCCTCCTACGAGCAGTACTTC. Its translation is CASSIGLAGASYEQYF.

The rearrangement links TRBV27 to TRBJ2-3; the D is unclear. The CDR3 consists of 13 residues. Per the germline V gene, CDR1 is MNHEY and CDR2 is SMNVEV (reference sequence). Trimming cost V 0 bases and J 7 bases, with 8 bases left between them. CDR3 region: CASSLSSRHTQYF. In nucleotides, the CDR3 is TGTGCCAGCAGTTTATCGTCTAGGCATACGCAGTATTTT.

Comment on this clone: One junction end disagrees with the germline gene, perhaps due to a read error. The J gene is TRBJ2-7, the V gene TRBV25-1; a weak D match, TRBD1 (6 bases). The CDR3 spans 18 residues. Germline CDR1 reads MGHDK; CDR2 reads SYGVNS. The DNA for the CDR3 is TGCAAGAAGAAGGCGGCATCCGACTACAGGACAGCCATCTACGAGCAGTACTTC. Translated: CKKKAASDYRTAIYEQYF.

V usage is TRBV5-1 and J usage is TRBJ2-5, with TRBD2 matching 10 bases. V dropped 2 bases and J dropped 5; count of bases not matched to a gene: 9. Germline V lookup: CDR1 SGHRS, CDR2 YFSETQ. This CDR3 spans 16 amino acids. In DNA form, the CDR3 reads TGCGCCAGCAGCTTATCCGGGACTAGCGTATATGAGACCCAGTACTTC. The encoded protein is CASSLSGTSVYETQYF.

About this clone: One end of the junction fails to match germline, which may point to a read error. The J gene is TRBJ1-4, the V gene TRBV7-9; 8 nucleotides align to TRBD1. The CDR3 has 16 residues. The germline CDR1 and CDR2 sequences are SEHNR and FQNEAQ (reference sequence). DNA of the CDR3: TGTTCCAGCAGCTACGGACAGGGAACAACTAATGAAAAACTGTTTTTT. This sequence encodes CSSSYGQGTTNEKLFF.

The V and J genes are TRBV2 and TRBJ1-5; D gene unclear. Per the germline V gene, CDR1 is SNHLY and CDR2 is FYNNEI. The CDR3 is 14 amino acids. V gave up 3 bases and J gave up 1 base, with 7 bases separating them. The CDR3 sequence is CASSDFGSNQPQHF. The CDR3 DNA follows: TGTGCCAGCAGTGACTTCGGGAGCAATCAGCCCCAGCATTTT.

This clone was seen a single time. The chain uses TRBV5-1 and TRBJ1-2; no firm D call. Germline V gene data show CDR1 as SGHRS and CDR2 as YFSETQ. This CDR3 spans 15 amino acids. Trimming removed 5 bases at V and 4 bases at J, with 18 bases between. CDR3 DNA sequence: TGCGCCAGCAGACTGAGGACGGAGGAGAGCTATGGCTACACCTTC. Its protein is CASRLRTEESYGYTF.

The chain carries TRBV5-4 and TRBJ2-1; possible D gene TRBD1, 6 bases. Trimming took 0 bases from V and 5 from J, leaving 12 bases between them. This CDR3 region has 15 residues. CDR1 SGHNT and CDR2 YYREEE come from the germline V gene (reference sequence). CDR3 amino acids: CASSLVVDSNNEQFF. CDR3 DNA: TGTGCCAGCAGCTTGGTAGTGGACAGCAACAATGAGCAGTTCTTC.

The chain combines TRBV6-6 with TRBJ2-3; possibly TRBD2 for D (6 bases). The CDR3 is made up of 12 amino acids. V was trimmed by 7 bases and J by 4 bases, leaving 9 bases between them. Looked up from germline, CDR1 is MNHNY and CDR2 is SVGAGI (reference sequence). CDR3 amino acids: CASTLAADTQYF. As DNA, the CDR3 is TGTGCCAGCACTTTAGCGGCAGATACGCAGTATTTT.

The CDR3 DNA sequence: TGTGCCAGCAGTTTATCCAGGGCGGACTATGGCTACACCTTC. It yields the protein CASSLSRADYGYTF. The J gene is TRBJ1-2, the V gene TRBV27; weak D call: TRBD1 (5 bases). CDR1 MNHEY and CDR2 SMNVEV come from the germline V gene (reference sequence). V was trimmed by 0 bases and J by 3 bases, leaving 8 bases between them. The CDR3 totals 14 residues.

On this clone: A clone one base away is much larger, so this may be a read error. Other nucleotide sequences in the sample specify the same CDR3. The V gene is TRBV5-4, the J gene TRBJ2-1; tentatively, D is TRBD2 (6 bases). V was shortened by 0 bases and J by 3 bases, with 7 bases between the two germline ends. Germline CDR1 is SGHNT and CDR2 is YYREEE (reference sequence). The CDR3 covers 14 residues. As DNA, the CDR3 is TGTGCCAGCAGCTTGGCGGGGGACTACAATGAGCAGTTCTTC. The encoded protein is CASSLAGDYNEQFF.

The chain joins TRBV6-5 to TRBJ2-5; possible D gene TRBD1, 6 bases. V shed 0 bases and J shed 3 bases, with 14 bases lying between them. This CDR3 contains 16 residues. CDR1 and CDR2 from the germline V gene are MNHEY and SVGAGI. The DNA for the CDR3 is TGTGCCAGCAGTTACTCGATTCTGGCAGGGGAAGAGACCCAGTACTTC. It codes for CASSYSILAGEETQYF.

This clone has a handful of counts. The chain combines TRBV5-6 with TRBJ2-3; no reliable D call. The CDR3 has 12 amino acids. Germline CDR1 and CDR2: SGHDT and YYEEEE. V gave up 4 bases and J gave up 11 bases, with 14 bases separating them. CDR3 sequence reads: CASSLTDNRQYF. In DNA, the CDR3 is TGTGCCAGCAGCCTGACTGATAATAGGCAGTATTTT.

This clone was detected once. The CDR3 DNA sequence: TGCGCCAGCAGCCAAGGCGGGATTAACTATGGCTACACCTTC. Translation: CASSQGGINYGYTF. This chain links TRBV4-1 with TRBJ1-2; D ambiguous. V shed 1 base and J shed 1 base, with 7 bases lying between them. CDR3 length equals 14 residues. Germline lookup yields CDR1 MGHRA and CDR2 YSYEKL.

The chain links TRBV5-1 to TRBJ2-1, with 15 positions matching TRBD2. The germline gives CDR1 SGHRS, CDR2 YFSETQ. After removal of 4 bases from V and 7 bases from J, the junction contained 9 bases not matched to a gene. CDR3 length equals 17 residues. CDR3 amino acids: CASSQGTSGRIRNEQFF. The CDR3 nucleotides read TGCGCCAGCAGCCAAGGGACTAGCGGGAGGATCCGGAATGAGCAGTTCTTC.

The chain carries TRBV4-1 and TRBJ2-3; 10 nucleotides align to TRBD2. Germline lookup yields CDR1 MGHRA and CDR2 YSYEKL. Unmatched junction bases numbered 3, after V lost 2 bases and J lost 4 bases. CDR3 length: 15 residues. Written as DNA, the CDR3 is TGCGCCAGCAGCCAACTAGCGGGGGTTGCAGATACGCAGTATTTT. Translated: CASSQLAGVADTQYF.

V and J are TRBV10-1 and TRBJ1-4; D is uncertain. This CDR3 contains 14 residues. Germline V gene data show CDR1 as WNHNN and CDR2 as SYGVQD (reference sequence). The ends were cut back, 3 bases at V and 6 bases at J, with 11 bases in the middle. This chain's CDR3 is CASSDPSGDEKLFF. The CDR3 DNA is TGCGCCAGCAGTGACCCATCCGGTGATGAAAAACTGTTTTTT.

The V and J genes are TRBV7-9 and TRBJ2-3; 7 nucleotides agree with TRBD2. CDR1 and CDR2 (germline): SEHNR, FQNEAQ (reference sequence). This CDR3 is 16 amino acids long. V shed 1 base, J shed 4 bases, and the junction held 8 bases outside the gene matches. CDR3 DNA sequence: TGTGCCAGCAGCTTAGAACTCGCGGGAGCGGCAGATACGCAGTATTTT. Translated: CASSLELAGAADTQYF. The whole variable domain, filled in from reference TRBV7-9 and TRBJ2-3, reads DTGVSQNPRHKITKRGQNVTFRCDPISEHNRLYWYRQTLGQGPEFLTYFQNEAQLEKSRLLSDRFSAERPKGSFSTLEIQRTEQGDSAMYLCASSLELAGAADTQYFGPGTRLTVL.

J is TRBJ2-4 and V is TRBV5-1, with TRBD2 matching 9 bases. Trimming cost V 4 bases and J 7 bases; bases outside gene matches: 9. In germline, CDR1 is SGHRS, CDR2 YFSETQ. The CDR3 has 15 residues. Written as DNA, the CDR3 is TGCGCCAGCAGCCCAGGGACCGCGGGAGGGAACATTCAGTACTTC. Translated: CASSPGTAGGNIQYF.

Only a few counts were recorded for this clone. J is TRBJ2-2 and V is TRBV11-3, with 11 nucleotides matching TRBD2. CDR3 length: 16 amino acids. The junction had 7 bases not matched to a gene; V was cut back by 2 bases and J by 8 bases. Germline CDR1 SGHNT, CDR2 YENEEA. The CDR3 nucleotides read TGTGCCAGCAGCTTAAATAGCGGGGGGGCCACGGGGGAGCTGTTTTTT. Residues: CASSLNSGGATGELFF.

CDR3 nucleotide sequence: TGTGCCAGCAGTTTAGCACAGGGGACAAATGAGCAGTTCTTC. It codes for CASSLAQGTNEQFF. The V and J genes are TRBV28 and TRBJ2-1; 7 bases align to TRBD1. In germline, CDR1 is MDHEN, CDR2 SYDVKM. V shed 2 bases and J 7 bases; nucleotides not matched to a gene: 5. CDR3 length equals 14 residues.